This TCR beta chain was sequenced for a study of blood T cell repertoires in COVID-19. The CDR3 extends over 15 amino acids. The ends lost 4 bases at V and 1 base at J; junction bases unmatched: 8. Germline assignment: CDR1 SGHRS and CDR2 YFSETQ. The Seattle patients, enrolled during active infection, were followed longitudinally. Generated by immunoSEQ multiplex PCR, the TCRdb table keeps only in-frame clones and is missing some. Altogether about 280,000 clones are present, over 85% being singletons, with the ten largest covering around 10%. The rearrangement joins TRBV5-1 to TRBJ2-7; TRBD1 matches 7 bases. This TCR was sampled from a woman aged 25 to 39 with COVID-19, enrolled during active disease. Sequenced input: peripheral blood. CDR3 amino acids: CASSIGQVVSYEQYF. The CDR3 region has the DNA TGCGCCAGCAGCATAGGACAGGTTGTATCCTACGAGCAGTACTTC. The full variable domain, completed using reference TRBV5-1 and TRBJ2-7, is KAGVTQTPRYLIKTRGQQVTLSCSPISGHRSVSWYQQTPGQGLQFLFEYFSETQRNKGNFPGRFSGRQFSNSRSEMNVSTLELGDSALYLCASSIGQVVSYEQYFGPGTRLTVT.